One sample yielded the 26 T cell receptor beta chains listed below, sequenced in a study of human T cells and chemical hapten exposure. One entry per CDR3 protein, called by TCRdb with MiXCR from the RACE reads. The repertoire consists of tens of thousands of distinct CDR3 sequences, with 10% to 11% occurring once and the leading ten covering roughly 3.7%. Time point reported: patch test 3, about 24 weeks after DPC sensitization. Documented treatment: therapeutic diphenylcyclopropenone sensitization with weekly scalp DPC. The starting material was whole blood, obtained in connection with sensitization to the hapten diphenylcyclopropenone (DPC). Receptor source: a woman aged 45 to 65 with alopecia areata. Some clones in this sample may be carry-over from other donors' samples.

In the case of this clonotype: At one of its ends the junction is not consistent with the germline gene, which may arise from a read error. The gene calls are TRBV7-2 and TRBJ2-7; D not resolved. Looked up from germline, CDR1 is SGHTA and CDR2 is FQGNSA. CDR3 length equals 12 residues. Here the CDR3 reads CVSSRAPLEQYF. CDR3 DNA: TGTGTCAGCAGCCGTGCCCCTCTGGAGCAGTACTTC.

This clonotype was seen at least ten times. This chain links TRBV6-5 with TRBJ2-7; possible D gene TRBD2, 5 bases. The CDR3 extends over 14 amino acids. Trimming pared 6 bases from V and 4 bases from J, leaving 16 bases between. In germline, CDR1 is MNHEY, CDR2 SVGAGI. The CDR3 is CASRDSGREYEQYF. The CDR3 nucleotides are TGTGCCAGCAGGGACTCAGGTCGGGAATACGAGCAGTACTTC.

This clonotype was recorded at least ten times. The CDR3 nucleotides read TGTGCCAGCAGTTTCCGGGACAGGAACCAAGAGACCCAGTACTTC. Residues: CASSFRDRNQETQYF. The chain joins TRBV6-6 to TRBJ2-5; 8 bases map to TRBD1. V was clipped by 4 bases and J by 0 bases; unmatched bases: 4. The CDR3 length is 15 residues. Germline assignment: CDR1 MNHNY and CDR2 SVGAGI (reference sequence).

The rearrangement links TRBV19 to TRBJ1-2; maybe TRBD1 (5 bases). The CDR3 is 17 amino acids. V was shortened by 6 bases and J by 3 bases, with 23 bases between the two germline ends. Germline assignment: CDR1 LNHDA and CDR2 SQIVND (reference sequence). The CDR3 DNA sequence: TGTGCCAGTAGGACTACGATCGGGCGAGACAGCTACTATGGCTACACCTTC. Residues: CASRTTIGRDSYYGYTF. The complete variable domain, with remaining parts taken from reference TRBV19 and TRBJ1-2, reads DGGITQSPKYLFRKEGQNVTLSCEQNLNHDAMYWYRQDPGQGLRLIYYSQIVNDFQKGDIAEGYSVSREKKESFPLTVTSAQKNPTAFYLCASRTTIGRDSYYGYTFGSGTRLTVV.

This clonotype was seen at least ten times. The V and J genes are TRBV23-1 and TRBJ2-3, with 12 bases fitting TRBD1. TRBV23-1 is sorted into the ORF group, with uncertain function. V was pared by 0 bases and J by 6 bases, with 1 base of the junction left unmatched. The CDR3 covers 15 residues. This CDR3 is CASSQSGQGADTQYF. CDR3 bases: TGCGCCAGCAGTCAATCGGGACAGGGGGCTGATACGCAGTATTTT.

This clonotype was seen only a few times. The chain joins TRBV20-1 to TRBJ1-1; no definite D call. Germline CDR1 and CDR2: DFQATT and SNEGSKA (reference sequence). The CDR3 runs to 11 residues. Trimming removed 0 bases from V and 3 bases from J, with 2 bases in between. Here the CDR3 reads CSAREDTEAFF. CDR3 bases: TGCAGTGCTAGAGAGGACACTGAAGCTTTCTTT.

The chain employs TRBV14 and TRBJ1-3, with D unclear. Trimming removed 1 base from V and 3 bases from J, with 7 bases in between. The CDR3 runs to 14 residues. Germline assignment: CDR1 SGHDN and CDR2 FVKESK. CDR3 nucleotides: TGTGCCAGCAGCCAAGTGAGTGTTGGAAACACCATATATTTT. Its translation is CASSQVSVGNTIYF.

This clonotype was seen ten or more times. This sequence joins TRBV6-1 and TRBJ2-7; either TRBD1 or TRBD2 may fit D (5 bases each). The CDR3 length is 14 residues. V gave up 2 bases and J gave up 1 base, with 9 bases separating them. Per germline, CDR1 MNHNS and CDR2 SASEGT. CDR3 residues: CASSEPGPSYEQYF. DNA for the CDR3: TGTGCCAGCAGTGAACCGGGACCATCCTACGAGCAGTACTTC.

The CDR3 loop reads CASSPATGDQPQHF. CDR3 in DNA: TGTGCCAGCTCACCCGCGACAGGGGATCAGCCCCAGCATTTT. J is TRBJ1-5 and V is TRBV18; 8 bases fit TRBD1. Germline V lookup: CDR1 KGHSH, CDR2 LQKENI. J lost 5 bases, V lost 3 bases, and 3 bases had no gene match. The CDR3 is made up of 14 amino acids.

The sample holds many counts of this clonotype. The chain uses TRBV6-6 and TRBJ1-5, with TRBD1 as a possible D gene (5 bases). V was shortened by 6 bases and J by 1 base, with 19 bases between the two germline ends. The CDR3 sequence is 17 residues long. Germline V gives CDR1 MNHNY, CDR2 SVGAGI (reference sequence). For the CDR3, the DNA is TGTGCCAGCAGACATCTCGGGGTGGGGGGGAGCAATCAGCCCCAGCATTTT. Translation gives CASRHLGVGGSNQPQHF.

This clonotype has a count of ten or more. The chain recombines TRBV5-1 with TRBJ2-1; D might be TRBD2 (6 bases). CDR1 and CDR2 from the germline V gene are SGHRS and YFSETQ. The length of the CDR3 is 16 residues. V was clipped by 2 bases and J by 7 bases, with 19 bases between them. The CDR3 nucleotides are TGCGCCAGCAGCTTTTGGTCGAGGGTAGCGGCGAATGAGCAGTTCTTC. Its protein is CASSFWSRVAANEQFF.

This clonotype has only a few counts. This chain connects TRBV20-1 to TRBJ1-1; TRBD1 might be the D (5 bases). The CDR3 totals 13 residues. The V gene lost 4 bases and the J gene lost 0 bases, with 9 bases spanning the gap. The germline CDR1 and CDR2 sequences are DFQATT and SNEGSKA (reference sequence). CDR3 coding DNA: TGCAGTGCTATGAAAGGGGTGAACACTGAAGCTTTCTTT. Translated, it gives CSAMKGVNTEAFF.

This clonotype was observed at least ten times. The gene calls are TRBV28 and TRBJ1-6; no definite D call. The CDR3 runs to 13 residues. The ends were cut back, 6 bases at V and 9 bases at J, with 12 bases in the middle. CDR1 is MDHEN, CDR2 SYDVKM, per germline. The CDR3 is CASRFLPASPLHF. The CDR3 DNA is TGTGCCAGCAGATTTCTGCCGGCTTCACCCCTCCACTTT.

The chain has TRBV28 and TRBJ2-3; 8 bases match TRBD2. This CDR3 comprises 16 residues. Trimming took 3 bases from V and 4 from J; bases not matched to a gene: 9. From germline, CDR1 is MDHEN and CDR2 SYDVKM. CDR3 sequence: CASSFGGSGTADTQYF. The CDR3 bases are TGTGCCAGCAGTTTTGGGGGTAGCGGGACGGCAGATACGCAGTATTTT.

This chain uses TRBV20-1 with TRBJ1-5; the D is unclear. The CDR3 spans 12 residues. CDR1 DFQATT and CDR2 SNEGSKA come from the germline V gene (reference sequence). V was clipped by 0 bases and J by 7 bases, with 7 bases between them. The CDR3 coding sequence is TGCAGTGCTAGAGAGGGTGACCAGCCCCAGCATTTT. Its translation: CSAREGDQPQHF.

This clonotype was seen ten or more times. The rearrangement links TRBV12-3 or TRBV12-4 to TRBJ2-3; D is perhaps TRBD2 (5 bases). The CDR3 has 15 amino acids. Trimming shortened V by 5 bases and J by 1 base, and 13 bases separated the two germline ends. The CDR3 DNA reads TGTGCCAGCAGTCCCGCCGGGGTGGGCACAGATACGCAGTATTTT. It specifies CASSPAGVGTDTQYF.

This clonotype was counted a few times. The chain couples TRBV5-1 to TRBJ2-1, with TRBD2 matching over 12 bases. V dropped 0 bases and J dropped 0; count of bases not matched to a gene: 1. Looked up from germline, CDR1 is SGHRS and CDR2 is YFSETQ. The CDR3 has 17 residues. The CDR3 nucleotides are TGCGCCAGCAGCTTGGGGACTAGCGGGAACTCCTACAATGAGCAGTTCTTC. It yields the protein CASSLGTSGNSYNEQFF.

This rearrangement joins TRBV4-3 to TRBJ1-2; no definite D call. Germline CDR1 LGHNA, CDR2 YSLEER. The CDR3 sequence is 16 residues long. V dropped 1 base and J dropped 0 bases, with 12 bases sitting between them. DNA for the CDR3: TGCGCCAGCAGCCAAGTGTCCATCAGCGCTAACTATGGCTACACCTTC. Its translation: CASSQVSISANYGYTF.

This clonotype was counted ten times or more. This sequence joins TRBV24-1 and TRBJ1-1, with D maybe TRBD1 (6 bases). Trimming shortened V by 4 bases and J by 1 base, and 12 bases separated the two germline ends. CDR3 length: 15 residues. Looked up from germline, CDR1 is KGHDR and CDR2 is SFDVKD. CDR3 amino acids: CATSDGDRRNTEAFF. CDR3 bases: TGTGCCACCAGTGACGGCGACAGGAGGAACACTGAAGCTTTCTTT.

The V call is TRBV20-1, the J call TRBJ2-1, with TRBD1 matching 8 bases. V lost 4 bases, J lost 5 bases, and 10 bases stayed unmatched. Germline V gene lookup returns CDR1 DFQATT and CDR2 SNEGSKA (reference sequence). The length of the CDR3 is 15 residues. The CDR3 coding sequence is TGCAGTGCTATCCCTGGACAGGGTCGGCACAATGAGCAGTTCTTC. It yields the protein CSAIPGQGRHNEQFF.

This clonotype was seen many times. V usage is TRBV10-3 and J usage is TRBJ1-2; 9 bases are a match to TRBD1. The length of the CDR3 is 13 residues. With V trimmed by 4 bases and J by 7 bases, 4 bases remained unmatched. In germline, CDR1 is ENHRY, CDR2 SYGVKD. CDR3 loop: CAISGDRESGYTF. CDR3 coding DNA: TGTGCCATCAGTGGGGACAGGGAGAGTGGCTACACCTTC.

V gene TRBV27 combines with J gene TRBJ2-4; D may be TRBD1 (7 bases). Trimming took off 1 base at V and 6 bases at J, with 19 bases between the two ends. The CDR3 runs 17 residues. CDR1 MNHEY and CDR2 SMNVEV come from the germline V gene (reference sequence). CDR3 sequence reads: CASSLFGSQGGRNIQYF. DNA of the CDR3: TGTGCCAGCAGTTTATTTGGGAGCCAGGGGGGAAGAAACATTCAGTACTTC.

The chain combines TRBV6-2 or TRBV6-3 with TRBJ1-2; 11 bases agree with TRBD1. CDR3 length: 16 amino acids. CDR1 is MNHEY and CDR2 is SVGEGT in the germline V gene. The trim removed 0 bases at V and 4 bases at J, leaving 4 bases unmatched. Written as DNA, the CDR3 is TGTGCCAGCAGTTACTCCGGGACAGGGGGGATCTATGGCTACACCTTC. As protein: CASSYSGTGGIYGYTF.

Ten or more counts support this clonotype. The rearrangement uses TRBV29-1 and TRBJ2-7, with 8 bases that match TRBD1. The J segment lost 9 bases and the V segment lost 4 bases, leaving 11 bases of the junction unmatched. Germline assignment: CDR1 SQVTM and CDR2 ANQGSEA. The CDR3 is 13 residues long. Here the CDR3 reads CSVVGDRGVLQYF. The CDR3 nucleotides are TGCAGCGTTGTTGGCGACAGGGGAGTGTTGCAGTACTTC.

The chain joins TRBV29-1 to TRBJ1-1, with no clear D. Trimming took 7 bases from V and 10 from J, leaving 19 bases between them. Germline CDR1 SQVTM, CDR2 ANQGSEA. This CDR3 has 12 residues. CDR3 sequence reads: CSADPQGVGAFF. For the CDR3, the DNA is TGCAGCGCCGACCCCCAAGGTGTCGGAGCTTTCTTT.

This clonotype showed up many times. The CDR3 loop reads CASRRLAGEYNEQFF. The CDR3 DNA is TGTGCCAGCAGGCGACTAGCGGGAGAGTACAATGAGCAGTTCTTC. The chain has TRBV7-6 and TRBJ2-1; 12 bases agree with TRBD2. The CDR3 is 15 residues long. The ends lost 6 bases at V and 4 bases at J; junction bases unmatched: 4. Germline lookup yields CDR1 SGHVS and CDR2 FNYEAQ.